These 8 T cell receptor beta chains share one sample of origin, sequenced in a study of blood T cells in healthy people across ages. Through a sample-barcoded 5' primer and a J-beta primer mix, a second PCR was run for roughly 6 to 11 cycles. TCRdb re-analysed the 5' RACE reads in MiXCR, keeping a single row per CDR3 protein. Seen here are 1.5 million to 2 million distinct CDR3 sequences, roughly 28% observed once, and the top ten hold less than 9.5%. Material for sequencing was blood. All receptors derive from a woman aged 25-40 years in good health.

V usage is TRBV6-2 or TRBV6-3 and J usage is TRBJ1-5, with TRBD1 matching 7 bases. CDR1 MNHEY and CDR2 SVGEGT come from the germline V gene. V lost 2 bases and J lost 11; bases outside the gene matches: 12. This CDR3 spans 15 amino acids. CDR3 nucleotides: TGTGCCAGCAGTTACCCCGGACAGGCCCCGGGGTCCCAGCATTTT. Its protein product is CASSYPGQAPGSQHF.

The chain couples TRBV7-2 to TRBJ2-5, with 7 positions matching TRBD2. Germline V gives CDR1 SGHTA, CDR2 FQGNSA. This CDR3 has 14 residues. The J segment lost 5 bases and the V segment lost 3 bases, leaving 6 bases of the junction unmatched. CDR3 DNA sequence: TGTGCCAGCAGCTTCTCAGCGGGAACGGAGACCCAGTACTTC. The encoded protein is CASSFSAGTETQYF.

This clonotype turned up a few times. The genes are TRBV27 and TRBJ2-1, with 8 bases that match TRBD2. The CDR3 is 17 residues long. J lost 5 bases, V lost 2 bases, and 11 bases had no gene match. Germline V CDR1 and CDR2: MNHEY, SMNVEV (reference sequence). The CDR3 loop is CASSLRGFLAGNNEQFF. CDR3 nucleotides: TGTGCCAGCAGTTTAAGGGGCTTCTTAGCGGGAAACAATGAGCAGTTCTTC.

The chain has TRBV6-6 and TRBJ1-5; tentatively, D is TRBD1 (5 bases). This CDR3 has 14 residues. The ends were cut back, 4 bases at V and 4 bases at J, with 11 bases in the middle. Looked up from germline, CDR1 is MNHNY and CDR2 is SVGAGI (reference sequence). The CDR3 reads CASSSRGENQPQHF. The CDR3, as DNA: TGTGCCAGCAGTTCCCGGGGGGAGAATCAGCCCCAGCATTTT.

The V and J genes are TRBV15 and TRBJ2-7; unclear D gene. This CDR3 contains 13 residues. Trimming pared 5 bases from V and 3 bases from J, leaving 11 bases between. Germline CDR1 LNHNV, CDR2 YYDKDF (reference sequence). The CDR3 bases are TGTGCCACCAGCTCAGGAACCGACTACGAGCAGTACTTC. Protein: CATSSGTDYEQYF.

The chain carries TRBV3-1 and TRBJ2-1; 11 positions match TRBD2. The CDR3 totals 17 residues. Germline V lookup: CDR1 LGHDT, CDR2 YNNKEL (reference sequence). V gave up 6 bases and J gave up 5 bases; unmatched junction bases: 12. CDR3 residues: CASSLLLAGDFNNEQFF. The CDR3 bases are TGTGCCAGCAGTCTGTTACTAGCGGGAGATTTCAACAATGAGCAGTTCTTC.

This clonotype was seen more than once but under ten times. The chain uses TRBV12-3 or TRBV12-4 and TRBJ1-4, with 7 bases identical to TRBD1. The trim removed 6 bases at V and 4 bases at J, leaving 11 bases unmatched. The CDR3 contains 16 residues. The DNA of the CDR3 is TGTGCCAGCAGGTCACAGGGGAAGTTGGGTAATGAAAAACTGTTTTTT. Its protein product is CASRSQGKLGNEKLFF.

This chain joins TRBV7-9 and TRBJ2-3, with 13 nucleotides matching TRBD2. With V trimmed by 5 bases and J by 3 bases, 5 bases remained unmatched. The length of the CDR3 is 16 residues. CDR1 and CDR2 from the germline V gene are SEHNR and FQNEAQ (reference sequence). CDR3 nucleotide sequence: TGTGCCAGCAGCCCCGGGACTAGCGGGGAGACAGATACGCAGTATTTT. This gives the protein CASSPGTSGETDTQYF. Full variable domain (outside the CDR3, taken from reference TRBV7-9 and TRBJ2-3): DTGVSQNPRHKITKRGQNVTFRCDPISEHNRLYWYRQTLGQGPEFLTYFQNEAQLEKSRLLSDRFSAERPKGSFSTLEIQRTEQGDSAMYLCASSPGTSGETDTQYFGPGTRLTVL.